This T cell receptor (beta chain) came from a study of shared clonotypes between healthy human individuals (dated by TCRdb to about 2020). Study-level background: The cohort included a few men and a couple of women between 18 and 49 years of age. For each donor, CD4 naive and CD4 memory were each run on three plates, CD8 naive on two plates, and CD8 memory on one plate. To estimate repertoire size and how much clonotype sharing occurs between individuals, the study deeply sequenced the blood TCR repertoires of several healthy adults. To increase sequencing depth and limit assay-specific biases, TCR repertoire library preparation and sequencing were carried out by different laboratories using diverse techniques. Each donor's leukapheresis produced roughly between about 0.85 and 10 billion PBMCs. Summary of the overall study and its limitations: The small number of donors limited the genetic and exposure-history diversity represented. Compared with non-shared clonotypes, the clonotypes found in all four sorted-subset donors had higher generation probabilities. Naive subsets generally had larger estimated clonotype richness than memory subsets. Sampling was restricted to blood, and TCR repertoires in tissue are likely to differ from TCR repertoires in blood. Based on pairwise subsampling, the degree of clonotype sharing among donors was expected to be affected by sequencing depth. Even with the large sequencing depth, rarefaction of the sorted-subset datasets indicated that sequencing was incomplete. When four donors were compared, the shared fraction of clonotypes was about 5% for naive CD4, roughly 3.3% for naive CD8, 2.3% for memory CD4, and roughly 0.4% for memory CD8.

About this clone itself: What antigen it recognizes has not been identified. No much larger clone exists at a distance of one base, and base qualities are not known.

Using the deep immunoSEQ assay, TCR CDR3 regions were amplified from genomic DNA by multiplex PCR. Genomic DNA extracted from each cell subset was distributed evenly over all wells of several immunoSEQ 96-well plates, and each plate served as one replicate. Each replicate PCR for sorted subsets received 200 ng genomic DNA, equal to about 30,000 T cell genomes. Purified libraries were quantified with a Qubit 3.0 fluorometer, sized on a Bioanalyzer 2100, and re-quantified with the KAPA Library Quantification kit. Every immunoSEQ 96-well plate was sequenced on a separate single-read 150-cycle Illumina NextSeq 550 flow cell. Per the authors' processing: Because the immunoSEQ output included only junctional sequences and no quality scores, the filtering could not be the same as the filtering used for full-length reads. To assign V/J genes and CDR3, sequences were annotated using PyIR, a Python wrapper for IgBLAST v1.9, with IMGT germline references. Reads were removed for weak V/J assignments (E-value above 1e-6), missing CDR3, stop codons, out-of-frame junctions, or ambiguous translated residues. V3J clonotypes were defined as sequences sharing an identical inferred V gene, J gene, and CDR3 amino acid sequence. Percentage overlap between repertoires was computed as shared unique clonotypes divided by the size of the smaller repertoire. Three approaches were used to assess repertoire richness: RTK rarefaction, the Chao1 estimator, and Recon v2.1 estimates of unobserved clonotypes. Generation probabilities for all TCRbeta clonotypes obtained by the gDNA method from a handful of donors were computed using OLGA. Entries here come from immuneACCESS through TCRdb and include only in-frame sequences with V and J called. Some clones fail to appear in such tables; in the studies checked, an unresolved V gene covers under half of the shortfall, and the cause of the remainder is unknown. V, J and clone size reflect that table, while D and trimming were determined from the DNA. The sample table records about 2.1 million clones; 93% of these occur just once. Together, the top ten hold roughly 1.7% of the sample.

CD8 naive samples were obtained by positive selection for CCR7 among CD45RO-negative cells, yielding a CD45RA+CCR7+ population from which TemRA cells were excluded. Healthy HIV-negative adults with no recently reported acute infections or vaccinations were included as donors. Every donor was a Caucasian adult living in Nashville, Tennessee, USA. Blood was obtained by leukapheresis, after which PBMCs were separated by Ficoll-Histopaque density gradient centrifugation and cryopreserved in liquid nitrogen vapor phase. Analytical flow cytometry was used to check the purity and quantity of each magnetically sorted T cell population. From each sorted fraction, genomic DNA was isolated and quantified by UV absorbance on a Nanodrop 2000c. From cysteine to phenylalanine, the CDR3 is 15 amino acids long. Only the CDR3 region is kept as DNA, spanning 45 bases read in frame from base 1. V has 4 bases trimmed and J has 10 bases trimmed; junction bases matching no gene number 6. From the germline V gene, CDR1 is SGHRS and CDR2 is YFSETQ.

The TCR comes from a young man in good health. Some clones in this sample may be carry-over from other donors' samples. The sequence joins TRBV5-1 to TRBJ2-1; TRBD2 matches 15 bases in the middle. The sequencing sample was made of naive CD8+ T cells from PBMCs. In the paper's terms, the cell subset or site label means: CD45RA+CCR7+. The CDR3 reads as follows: CASSGGLAGGREQFF. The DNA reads TGCGCCAGCAGCGGGGGACTAGCGGGAGGAAGGGAGCAGTTCTTC.